What follows are 11 T cell receptor beta chains derived from one specimen sequenced in a study of memory CD4+ T cells and cytomegalovirus serostatus. Single viable CD3+CD4+CD8-CD45RO+ cells were sorted as the memory CD4+ T cells. Assay used: immunoSEQ multiplex PCR; TCRdb lists only in-frame clones, some missing. The repertoire holds about 61,000 clones, with more than 75% as singletons. The sequencing input was memory CD4+ T cells from blood. All receptors derive from an adult in good health and CMV-seronegative.

J is TRBJ2-2 and V is TRBV7-2; 8 positions match TRBD1. Trimming cost V 5 bases and J 5 bases; bases outside gene matches: 7. There are 15 residues in the CDR3. CDR1 and CDR2 (germline): SGHTA, FQGNSA. The CDR3 loop is CASSHGQGGTGELFF. DNA of the CDR3: TGTGCCAGCAGCCACGGACAGGGTGGGACCGGGGAGCTGTTTTTT.

The V and J genes are TRBV7-3 and TRBJ2-7; D remains ambiguous. Germline V gene lookup returns CDR1 SGHTA and CDR2 FQGTGA. This CDR3 region has 13 residues. The V end lost 5 bases, the J end lost 4 bases, and 12 bases lay between the germline ends. In DNA form, the CDR3 reads TGTGCCAGCAGCCCAGGACGGGCGTACGAGCAGTACTTC. Residues: CASSPGRAYEQYF.

This chain joins TRBV29-1 and TRBJ1-1; D possibly corresponds to TRBD1 (5 bases). Per germline, CDR1 SQVTM and CDR2 ANQGSEA. CDR3 length equals 11 residues. The CDR3 loop reads CSSGSNTEAFF. CDR3 coding DNA: TGCAGTTCAGGGTCGAACACTGAAGCTTTCTTT.

This clone was found once. The chain has TRBV25-1 and TRBJ2-3, with 15 bases identical to TRBD2. The V segment lost 8 bases and the J segment 6 bases; nucleotides outside the gene matches: 15. The CDR3 is 18 amino acids. From germline, CDR1 is MGHDK and CDR2 SYGVNS. The CDR3, as DNA: TGTGCCAGCGGCATGACTAGGACTAGCGGGGGGGCTTTGGATACGCAGTATTTT. Translating gives CASGMTRTSGGALDTQYF.

The chain links TRBV28 to TRBJ1-4; no definite D call. Trimming stripped 7 bases from V and 2 bases from J, with 17 bases between. In germline, CDR1 is MDHEN, CDR2 SYDVKM. This CDR3 spans 16 amino acids. CDR3 nucleotide sequence: TGTGCCAGCAAAATCTTAAGGGAGTCGACTAATGAAAAACTGTTTTTT. Translated: CASKILRESTNEKLFF.

The chain recombines TRBV2 with TRBJ1-3; tentative D call: TRBD1 (5 bases). Germline V gives CDR1 SNHLY, CDR2 FYNNEI. Trimming shortened V by 9 bases and J by 4 bases, and 16 bases separated the two germline ends. This CDR3 comprises 14 residues. The CDR3 DNA reads TGTGCCAGTCTCTCGGGGGGGTCAGGAAACACCATATATTTT. This translates into CASLSGGSGNTIYF. Full variable domain (missing parts from reference TRBV2 and TRBJ1-3): EPEVTQTPSHQVTQMGQEVILRCVPISNHLYFYWYRQILGQKVEFLVSFYNNEISEKSEIFDDQFSVERPDGSNFTLKIRSTKLEDSAMYFCASLSGGSGNTIYFGEGSWLTVV.

The chain is built from TRBV11-2 and TRBJ1-5; the match to TRBD1 covers 11 bases. CDR3 length equals 17 residues. The ends lost 6 bases at V and 1 base at J; junction bases unmatched: 8. The germline CDR1 and CDR2 sequences are SGHAT and FQNNGV. CDR3 nucleotide sequence: TGTGCCAGCAGGCGGACAGGGGGCAGTGGAAGCAATCAGCCCCAGCATTTT. Translation gives CASRRTGGSGSNQPQHF.

This chain connects TRBV9 to TRBJ2-1, with TRBD1 matching over 8 bases. CDR3 length: 14 amino acids. Unmatched junction bases numbered 5, after V lost 4 bases and J lost 5 bases. Germline CDR1 is SGDLS and CDR2 is YYNGEE. As DNA, the CDR3 is TGTGCCAGCAGCTTTTCAGGGGGCAACAATGAGCAGTTCTTC. It translates to CASSFSGGNNEQFF.

Only a few counts were recorded for this clone. The CDR3 is CASSDLLFRGQGAKDEQYF. CDR3 DNA sequence: TGTGCCAGCAGTGATCTTCTTTTTCGGGGACAGGGGGCGAAGGACGAGCAGTACTTC. V usage is TRBV2 and J usage is TRBJ2-7; 12 positions match TRBD1. The germline V gene has CDR1 SNHLY and CDR2 FYNNEI. The V and J ends lost 3 bases and 5 bases, in that order; junction bases with no gene match: 17. The CDR3 consists of 19 residues.

The V gene is TRBV11-2, the J gene TRBJ2-1; 12 bases are shared with TRBD2. The CDR3 consists of 15 residues. V lost 4 bases to trimming and J lost 9 bases; unmatched junction nucleotides: 7. Germline V gene data show CDR1 as SGHAT and CDR2 as FQNNGV. CDR3 DNA: TGTGCCAGCAGCTCCTCTAGCGGGAGGGCCGGTGAGCAGTTCTTC. Its translation is CASSSSSGRAGEQFF.

The rearrangement links TRBV7-9 to TRBJ1-4, with D possibly being TRBD1 (6 bases). CDR1 and CDR2 from the germline V gene are SEHNR and FQNEAQ (reference sequence). CDR3 length equals 13 residues. Deletions cut 5 bases from V and 7 bases from J, with 11 bases between. CDR3 protein: CASSRGGLEKLFF. The CDR3 DNA reads TGTGCCAGCAGCCGCGGGGGCCTTGAAAAACTGTTTTTT.